This passage covers 24 T cell receptor beta chains from one sample sequenced in a study of cytomegalovirus exposure and HLA in healthy donors. Profiled with immunoSEQ multiplex PCR; TCRdb holds only in-frame clones, not every one. This sample has approximately 140,000 clones, with around 88% found just once. Sequencing used PBMCs. Source of these receptors: a woman younger than 30 in good health and CMV-seropositive.

V gene TRBV5-1 combines with J gene TRBJ2-7; the D gene is possibly TRBD1 (7 bases). CDR1 SGHRS and CDR2 YFSETQ come from the germline V gene. V lost 1 base and J 3 bases, leaving 11 bases between the germline ends. This CDR3 spans 14 amino acids. In DNA form, the CDR3 reads TGCGCCAGCAGCTTGCGGCGGGACAGCTACGAGCAGTACTTC. This encodes CASSLRRDSYEQYF. The whole variable domain, filled in from reference TRBV5-1 and TRBJ2-7, reads KAGVTQTPRYLIKTRGQQVTLSCSPISGHRSVSWYQQTPGQGLQFLFEYFSETQRNKGNFPGRFSGRQFSNSRSEMNVSTLELGDSALYLCASSLRRDSYEQYFGPGTRLTVT.

This chain links TRBV28 with TRBJ1-4, with a weak D call TRBD1 (6 bases). The V gene lost 2 bases and the J gene lost 14 bases, with 21 bases spanning the gap. The CDR3 is made up of 15 amino acids. CDR1 is MDHEN, CDR2 SYDVKM, per germline. This CDR3 is CASSLRTVRDDFLFF. Written as DNA, the CDR3 is TGTGCCAGCAGTTTACGGACAGTTAGAGATGATTTTCTGTTTTTT. Together with reference TRBV28 and TRBJ1-4, the CDR3 gives the full variable domain: DVKVTQSSRYLVKRTGEKVFLECVQDMDHENMFWYRQDPGLGLRLIYFSYDVKMKEKGDIPEGYSVSREKKERFSLILESASTNQTSMYLCASSLRTVRDDFLFFGSGTQLSVL.

The rearrangement uses TRBV29-1 and TRBJ2-7; D perhaps matches TRBD1 (6 bases). This CDR3 region has 13 residues. V lost 7 bases and J lost 0, with 13 bases in between. Germline CDR1 reads SQVTM; CDR2 reads ANQGSEA. The CDR3 bases are TGCAGCGCCGCACAGGGTACCTCCTACGAGCAGTACTTC. Protein: CSAAQGTSYEQYF.

This rearrangement joins TRBV10-3 to TRBJ2-7, with 7 positions matching TRBD2. The J segment lost 4 bases and the V segment lost 11 bases, leaving 11 bases of the junction unmatched. Germline CDR1 ENHRY, CDR2 SYGVKD. There are 13 residues in the CDR3. The CDR3 region is CASGLGLFYEQYF. The CDR3 DNA is TGTGCCTCCGGACTAGGTCTATTTTACGAGCAGTACTTC.

This clone has just one count. V usage is TRBV20-1 and J usage is TRBJ1-2, with D hard to call. Trimming stripped 6 bases from V and 4 bases from J, with 9 bases between. Per the germline V gene, CDR1 is DFQATT and CDR2 is SNEGSKA (reference sequence). There are 11 residues in the CDR3. CDR3 loop: CSAHSGYGYTF. The CDR3 region has the DNA TGCAGTGCCCATAGTGGCTATGGCTACACCTTC.

There are a few counts of this clone. The rearrangement uses TRBV5-4 and TRBJ1-2; D may be TRBD1 (5 bases). This CDR3 has 14 amino acids. V was cut by 1 base and J by 4 bases, with 11 bases left in between. From germline, CDR1 is SGHNT and CDR2 YYREEE (reference sequence). The CDR3 DNA sequence: TGTGCCAGCAGCTTGCAGGGCAGCTCCTATGGCTACACCTTC. It yields the protein CASSLQGSSYGYTF.

This sequence joins TRBV5-1 and TRBJ2-7; 7 positions match TRBD1. CDR3 length: 15 residues. V was pared by 5 bases and J by 3 bases, with 11 bases of the junction left unmatched. Germline CDR1 reads SGHRS; CDR2 reads YFSETQ. In DNA, the CDR3 is TGCGCCAGCAGTGGTTCGCCGGGACAGAACTACGAGCAGTACTTC. Its protein product is CASSGSPGQNYEQYF.

The table lists this clone with a few counts. This chain uses TRBV6-6 with TRBJ2-3; tentatively, D is TRBD1 (5 bases). The CDR3 consists of 13 residues. The germline gives CDR1 MNHNY, CDR2 SVGAGI (reference sequence). Trimming removed 4 bases at V and 6 bases at J, with 11 bases between. The CDR3 DNA follows: TGTGCCAGCAGTTCACGCCGACAGGATACGCAGTATTTT. Translated, it gives CASSSRRQDTQYF.

The chain couples TRBV9 to TRBJ1-1; D ambiguous. The CDR3 is made up of 13 amino acids. V shed 2 bases and J shed 1 base, with 6 bases lying between them. Germline CDR1 and CDR2: SGDLS and YYNGEE. CDR3 sequence (DNA): TGTGCCAGCAGCGTTGAAGCGAACACTGAAGCTTTCTTT. Translation: CASSVEANTEAFF.

CDR3 coding DNA: TGTGCCAGCAGTTATCCTGCTCGGGGGTTCTCGGCCCTCCACTTT. Translation: CASSYPARGFSALHF. The rearrangement links TRBV28 to TRBJ1-6, with a tentative D call TRBD1 (5 bases). The V and J ends lost 4 bases and 14 bases respectively, with 21 bases between them. The CDR3 extends over 15 amino acids. Germline V gives CDR1 MDHEN, CDR2 SYDVKM.

The chain is built from TRBV2 and TRBJ2-7; 8 bases fit TRBD1. The CDR3 spans 14 residues. Germline V gives CDR1 SNHLY, CDR2 FYNNEI. With 2 bases clipped from V and 6 bases from J, the junction kept 6 bases outside the gene matches. Here the CDR3 DNA reads TGTGCCAGCAGTGAATGGACAGGGTCGTTCGAGCAGTACTTC. It yields the protein CASSEWTGSFEQYF.

This chain connects TRBV19 to TRBJ2-7; no definite D call. V was shortened by 3 bases and J by 4 bases, with 13 bases between the two germline ends. The CDR3 length is 14 residues. Germline CDR1 LNHDA, CDR2 SQIVND (reference sequence). In DNA form, the CDR3 reads TGTGCCAGTAGTATTGGTTCTAGGCAGTACGAGCAGTACTTC. Protein sequence: CASSIGSRQYEQYF.

This chain uses TRBV4-2 with TRBJ1-2, with a weak D call TRBD1 (6 bases). Trimming stripped 0 bases from V and 3 bases from J, with 11 bases between. The CDR3 has 15 amino acids. Germline lookup yields CDR1 LGHNA and CDR2 YNFKEQ. The CDR3 loop is CASSQDRGAYYGYTF. In DNA, the CDR3 is TGTGCCAGCAGCCAAGATCGGGGGGCCTACTATGGCTACACCTTC.

This chain joins TRBV4-1 and TRBJ1-4, with a possible D match to TRBD1 (6 bases). The V and J ends lost 4 bases and 8 bases respectively, with 14 bases between them. From germline, CDR1 is MGHRA and CDR2 YSYEKL. There are 14 residues in the CDR3. The CDR3 is CASSLTGTSEKLFF. The CDR3 region has the DNA TGCGCCAGCAGCCTTACCGGGACATCCGAAAAACTGTTTTTT.

For the CDR3, the DNA is TGCAGTGCTGACAGGGCCGATGAGCAGTTCTTC. Its protein is CSADRADEQFF. V is TRBV20-1 and J is TRBJ2-1, with TRBD1 matching 7 bases. The length of the CDR3 is 11 residues. Germline V lookup: CDR1 DFQATT, CDR2 SNEGSKA (reference sequence). J lost 8 bases, V lost 5 bases, and 3 bases had no gene match.

This chain connects TRBV10-3 to TRBJ1-3; D uncertain. The germline V gene has CDR1 ENHRY and CDR2 SYGVKD. CDR3 length: 15 amino acids. V shed 6 bases and J shed 0 bases, with 12 bases lying between them. The CDR3 DNA follows: TGTGCCATCAGATTAACAGAGAGCTCTGGAAACACCATATATTTT. This sequence encodes CAIRLTESSGNTIYF.

The chain has TRBV11-3 and TRBJ2-5, with D possibly TRBD2 on 5 matching bases. The germline V gene has CDR1 SGHNT and CDR2 YENEEA. V was shortened by 1 base and J by 5 bases, with 14 bases between the two germline ends. The CDR3 runs to 15 residues. As DNA, the CDR3 is TGTGCCAGCAGCTTAGGGCTCGGATCGGGGGAGACCCAGTACTTC. Protein: CASSLGLGSGETQYF.

V is TRBV29-1 and J is TRBJ2-3; 7 positions match TRBD1. The germline gives CDR1 SQVTM, CDR2 ANQGSEA. V shed 7 bases, J shed 3 bases, and the junction held 4 bases outside the gene matches. The CDR3 loop spans 12 amino acids. In nucleotides, the CDR3 is TGCAGCGGGGGGACAGCGACAGATACGCAGTATTTT. Translating gives CSGGTATDTQYF.

The chain has TRBV12-5 and TRBJ2-1, with 9 bases matching TRBD2. V shed 5 bases and J 9 bases; nucleotides not matched to a gene: 8. CDR3 size: 14 residues. Germline values: CDR1 LGHNT, CDR2 FRNRAP. CDR3 in amino acids: CASGIAGARGEQFF. The CDR3 region has the DNA TGTGCTAGTGGTATAGCGGGGGCCAGGGGTGAGCAGTTCTTC. The entire variable domain, with the rest obtained from reference TRBV12-5 and TRBJ2-1, is as follows: DARVTQTPRHKVTEMGQEVTMRCQPILGHNTVFWYRQTMMQGLELLAYFRNRAPLDDSGMPKDRFSAEMPDATLATLKIQPSEPRDSAVYFCASGIAGARGEQFFGPGTRLTVL.

For the CDR3, the DNA is TGTGCCAGCAGCTTGGACAGACACAATGAGCAGTTCTTC. Residues: CASSLDRHNEQFF. V usage is TRBV5-4 and J usage is TRBJ2-1, with D unresolved. Per germline, CDR1 SGHNT and CDR2 YYREEE (reference sequence). V dropped 0 bases and J dropped 5 bases, with 6 bases sitting between them. The CDR3 runs to 13 residues.

J is TRBJ1-2 and V is TRBV27; D gene unclear. From germline, CDR1 is MNHEY and CDR2 SMNVEV (reference sequence). Trimming took off 6 bases at V and 3 bases at J, with 11 bases between the two ends. The CDR3 is 13 residues long. The DNA of the CDR3 is TGTGCCAGCAGCGGGTCGGGATACTATGGCTACACCTTC. It translates to CASSGSGYYGYTF.

A few counts support this clone. The chain couples TRBV29-1 to TRBJ2-3; D perhaps matches TRBD2 (7 bases). Germline loops: CDR1 SQVTM, CDR2 ANQGSEA. Trimming pared 3 bases from V and 1 base from J, leaving 8 bases between. The CDR3 covers 13 residues. The CDR3 loop is CSVERGRTDTQYF. DNA of the CDR3: TGCAGCGTTGAGCGGGGGCGCACAGATACGCAGTATTTT.

V and J are TRBV5-1 and TRBJ2-2; D perhaps matches TRBD2 (6 bases). The CDR3 covers 13 residues. Deletions cut 1 base from V and 5 bases from J, with 6 bases between. The V gene's germline CDR1 is SGHRS and CDR2 YFSETQ. The CDR3 spells CASSLRETGELFF. The CDR3 bases are TGCGCCAGCAGCTTGCGGGAGACCGGGGAGCTGTTTTTT.

As DNA, the CDR3 is TGTGCCAGCAGCTTAATCACCGGTACGGCTTTCTTT. This codes for CASSLITGTAFF. This chain uses TRBV5-6 with TRBJ1-1; D gene unclear. V lost 2 bases to trimming and J lost 11 bases, with 13 bases between them. Germline CDR1 is SGHDT and CDR2 is YYEEEE. The CDR3 is 12 residues long.